This TCR beta chain derives from a study of cytomegalovirus exposure and HLA in healthy donors. Study outcomes and limitations: Excluded were some V segments that proved indistinguishable, including TRBV6-2 and TRBV6-3. With later analysis, a missense DCLRE1C variant became linked to TCR beta V- and J-gene trimming. Rarity held for most TCR sequences, but there were some public TCRs that occurred in many donors.

On this clone itself: What it binds is not known. One junction end disagrees with the germline gene, perhaps due to a read error.

PCR employed 60 Vbeta and 13 Jbeta primers. Produced via immunoSEQ multiplex PCR; TCRdb's table is partial and in-frame only. Among fewer than 130,000 clones listed, around 80% were seen once. The CDR3 covers 14 residues. Per the germline V gene, CDR1 is SSHAT and CDR2 is FNYEAQ (reference sequence). Sequencing was done on a sample of PBMCs. The rearrangement links TRBV7-7 to TRBJ2-5; the match to TRBD2 covers 14 bases. The receptor was isolated from a man younger than 45 in good health and CMV-seropositive. In nucleotides, the CDR3 is TGTGCTAGCAGCGGGACTAGCGGGGGTGAGACCCAGTACTTC. Translation: CASSGTSGGETQYF.